Below are 29 T cell receptor beta chains sequenced from a single sample in a study of T cell repertoires in cytomegalovirus infection. TCRdb reprocessed the reads with MiXCR, giving one entry per CDR3 protein. The sample carries around 570,000 distinct CDR3 sequences, approximately 40% recorded once. Their antigens remain unidentified. The sample consisted of cultured PBMCs, taken from culture after CMV antigen stimulation. These receptors came from a human donor in good health (CMV status not recorded). Some clones in this sample may be carry-over from other donors' samples.

Only a few counts were recorded for this clonotype. V usage is TRBV7-2 and J usage is TRBJ2-1; 8 bases are a match to TRBD2. The germline V gene has CDR1 SGHTA and CDR2 FQGNSA. Trimming at V came to 1 base and at J to 7 bases, leaving 9 bases not matched to a gene. The CDR3 spans 16 residues. CDR3 loop: CASSLGVGRVANEQFF. CDR3 in DNA: TGTGCCAGCAGCTTAGGGGTCGGGAGGGTCGCGAATGAGCAGTTCTTC. Based on the CDR3 plus reference TRBV7-2 and TRBJ2-1, the full variable domain is GAGVSQSPSNKVTEKGKDVELRCDPISGHTALYWYRQSLGQGLEFLIYFQGNSAPDKSGLPSDRFSAERTGGSVSTLTIQRTQQEDSAVYLCASSLGVGRVANEQFFGPGTRLTVL.

The table lists this clonotype with a few counts. The chain uses TRBV12-3 or TRBV12-4 and TRBJ1-1; tentative D call: TRBD1 (5 bases). Trimming shortened V by 5 bases and J by 0 bases, and 10 bases separated the two germline ends. CDR3 length: 14 residues. The chain's CDR3 is CASSPGAMNTEAFF. As DNA, the CDR3 is TGTGCCAGCAGTCCCGGGGCCATGAACACTGAAGCTTTCTTT.

The chain is built from TRBV18 and TRBJ1-3; no clear D gene. Germline loops: CDR1 KGHSH, CDR2 LQKENI. V lost 1 base and J 0 bases, leaving 10 bases between the germline ends. The CDR3 length is 16 residues. This chain's CDR3 is CASSPQGSGSGNTIYF. CDR3 nucleotides: TGTGCCAGCTCACCACAAGGGAGCGGCTCTGGAAACACCATATATTTT.

Points on this clonotype: A read error may account for a junction end that differs from germline. The V call is TRBV6-4, the J call TRBJ1-1; D possibly corresponds to TRBD1 (6 bases). The V gene's germline CDR1 is MRHNA and CDR2 SNTAGT. There are 13 residues in the CDR3. CDR3 sequence reads: CASSRNGGAEAFF. As DNA, the CDR3 is TGTGCCAGCAGTCGCAACGGGGGGGCTGAGGCTTTCTTT.

Details on this clonotype: One end of the junction is discordant with germline, which a read error may explain. This rearrangement joins TRBV7-8 to TRBJ2-3; 8 bases map to TRBD1. CDR1 SGHVS and CDR2 FQNEAQ come from the germline V gene. The CDR3 consists of 13 residues. The CDR3 here is CVSSPDREDTQYF. The CDR3 nucleotides are TGTGTCAGCAGCCCGGACAGGGAAGATACGCAGTATTTT.

The rearrangement joins TRBV7-2 to TRBJ2-5; TRBD2 might be the D (5 bases). The V end lost 1 base, the J end lost 4 bases, and 10 bases lay between the germline ends. CDR3 length: 14 residues. Per germline, CDR1 SGHTA and CDR2 FQGNSA. For the CDR3, the DNA is TGTGCCAGCAGCTTAGGGTTAGCGTCAGAGACCCAGTACTTC. Residues: CASSLGLASETQYF.

The chain combines TRBV30 with TRBJ1-1, with no clear D. V lost 3 bases, J lost 8 bases, and 10 bases lay in between. The CDR3 is 11 residues long. Germline-derived CDR1 and CDR2 are GTSNPN and SVGIG (reference sequence). In nucleotides, the CDR3 is TGTGCCTGGAGGTTCTTGGGAGAAGCTTTCTTT. Its protein is CAWRFLGEAFF.

This chain links TRBV27 with TRBJ2-7; TRBD2 matches at 11 bases. The length of the CDR3 is 17 residues. The germline CDR1 and CDR2 sequences are MNHEY and SMNVEV (reference sequence). The trim removed 5 bases at V and 0 bases at J, leaving 9 bases unmatched. The CDR3 protein is CASSPLTSGGSSYEQYF. The CDR3 nucleotides are TGTGCCAGCAGTCCCCTAACTAGCGGGGGTAGCTCCTACGAGCAGTACTTC.

The count of this clonotype is one. The chain links TRBV19 to TRBJ2-2, with no clear D. The V end lost 10 bases, the J end lost 4 bases, and 7 bases lay between the germline ends. CDR1 and CDR2 from the germline V gene are LNHDA and SQIVND (reference sequence). CDR3 length: 11 amino acids. The CDR3 bases are TGTGCCACCCGGATCACCGGGGAGCTGTTTTTT. Translating gives CATRITGELFF.

This clonotype was counted only a few times. The chain combines TRBV6-1 with TRBJ2-7; 7 bases are shared with TRBD2. CDR3 size: 14 residues. Looked up from germline, CDR1 is MNHNS and CDR2 is SASEGT. V lost 6 bases to trimming and J lost 3 bases; unmatched junction nucleotides: 8. The chain's CDR3 is CASSPDVAGYEQYF. As DNA, the CDR3 is TGTGCCAGCAGCCCTGATGTAGCGGGCTACGAGCAGTACTTC.

The chain uses TRBV12-3 or TRBV12-4 and TRBJ2-2, with D possibly TRBD2 on 6 matching bases. The CDR3 runs to 14 residues. Trimming stripped 4 bases from V and 5 bases from J, with 11 bases between. CDR3 protein: CASSSVGGTGELFF. In nucleotides, the CDR3 is TGTGCCAGCAGTTCCGTCGGGGGTACCGGGGAGCTGTTTTTT.

This clonotype appeared a single time. The V and J genes are TRBV5-1 and TRBJ2-7, with D hard to call. V lost 4 bases, J lost 3 bases, and 17 bases lay in between. This CDR3 region has 15 residues. In germline, CDR1 is SGHRS, CDR2 YFSETQ. CDR3 in DNA: TGCGCCAGCAGCCCGGTGACGAGCGCCCACTACGAGCAGTACTTC. Translated: CASSPVTSAHYEQYF.

CDR3 sequence: CASSTRGTGELFF. The CDR3 DNA follows: TGTGCCAGCAGCACCAGGGGGACCGGGGAGCTGTTTTTT. The V gene is TRBV11-2, the J gene TRBJ2-2; 7 bases line up with TRBD1. The CDR3 is 13 amino acids. CDR1 is SGHAT, CDR2 FQNNGV, per germline. Losses at the gene ends were 5 bases for V and 5 bases for J; bases not matched to a gene: 2.

This clonotype has only a few counts. This sequence joins TRBV7-2 and TRBJ2-3, with 8 bases matching TRBD2. The CDR3 runs 12 residues. Germline V gives CDR1 SGHTA, CDR2 FQGNSA. V shed 11 bases and J 2 bases; nucleotides not matched to a gene: 3. The CDR3 sequence is CALRGVTDTQYF. The CDR3 nucleotides are TGTGCCCTGCGGGGGGTCACAGATACGCAGTATTTT. Using reference TRBV7-2 and TRBJ2-3 for the parts outside the CDR3, the full variable domain is GAGVSQSPSNKVTEKGKDVELRCDPISGHTALYWYRQSLGQGLEFLIYFQGNSAPDKSGLPSDRFSAERTGGSVSTLTIQRTQQEDSAVYLCALRGVTDTQYFGPGTRLTVL.

This clonotype was counted a few times. This sequence joins TRBV4-1 and TRBJ1-5; 7 nucleotides agree with TRBD1. The CDR3 has 14 amino acids. Germline CDR1 reads MGHRA; CDR2 reads YSYEKL. The V and J ends lost 4 bases and 7 bases, in that order; junction bases with no gene match: 7. CDR3 loop: CASSRRQGWQPQHF. Written as DNA, the CDR3 is TGCGCCAGCAGCCGCCGACAGGGATGGCAGCCCCAGCATTTT.

The rearrangement links TRBV7-2 to TRBJ2-5; no clear D. The CDR3 is 14 amino acids. V shed 0 bases and J shed 3 bases, with 8 bases lying between them. Germline V gene lookup returns CDR1 SGHTA and CDR2 FQGNSA. CDR3 sequence: CASSLATLKETQYF. CDR3 bases: TGTGCCAGCAGCTTAGCGACGTTAAAAGAGACCCAGTACTTC.

V usage is TRBV15 and J usage is TRBJ1-5; D call uncertain. V was trimmed by 1 base and J by 8 bases, leaving 15 bases between them. Germline-derived CDR1 and CDR2 are LNHNV and YYDKDF (reference sequence). There are 15 residues in the CDR3. The CDR3 is CATSRVNDGSEPQHF. The CDR3 region has the DNA TGTGCCACCAGCAGAGTCAACGACGGTTCGGAGCCCCAGCATTTT.

V is TRBV10-3 and J is TRBJ1-6, with D tentatively TRBD1 (5 bases). CDR3 size: 14 residues. Trimming removed 3 bases at V and 7 bases at J, with 10 bases between. Germline V gene data show CDR1 as ENHRY and CDR2 as SYGVKD. CDR3: CAISERQQNSPLHF. The CDR3 nucleotides are TGTGCCATCAGTGAAAGACAGCAGAATTCACCCCTCCACTTT.

This clonotype was recorded a few times. The V and J genes are TRBV19 and TRBJ2-1; TRBD2 matches 10 bases. The CDR3 contains 14 residues. The V segment lost 6 bases and the J segment 9 bases; nucleotides outside the gene matches: 8. Germline-derived CDR1 and CDR2 are LNHDA and SQIVND (reference sequence). The CDR3: CASRVSGGASEQFF. The CDR3 region has the DNA TGTGCCAGTAGAGTAAGCGGGGGGGCGAGTGAGCAGTTCTTC.

The chain recombines TRBV28 with TRBJ2-5, with D perhaps matching TRBD1 or TRBD2 (6 bases each). The V end lost 2 bases, the J end lost 3 bases, and 13 bases lay between the germline ends. This CDR3 spans 15 amino acids. Looked up from germline, CDR1 is MDHEN and CDR2 is SYDVKM. The CDR3 bases are TGTGCCAGCAGTTTAATGCCGGGGGCCGAAGAGACCCAGTACTTC. Translation gives CASSLMPGAEETQYF.

The genes are TRBV6-2 or TRBV6-3 and TRBJ1-5; 7 nucleotides match TRBD1. This CDR3 contains 15 residues. Per the germline V gene, CDR1 is MNHEY and CDR2 is SVGEGT. J was trimmed by 6 bases and V by 0 bases; bases with no gene match: 5. The CDR3 nucleotides read TGTGCCAGCAGTTACTCAACAGGGGCTATTCAGCCCCAGCATTTT. Translated, it gives CASSYSTGAIQPQHF.

This rearrangement joins TRBV7-2 to TRBJ1-2; D not resolved. Per the germline V gene, CDR1 is SGHTA and CDR2 is FQGNSA. CDR3 length equals 13 residues. Deletions cut 5 bases from V and 4 bases from J, with 11 bases between. The CDR3 protein is CASSPRRAYGYTF. CDR3 DNA: TGTGCCAGCAGCCCCCGTAGGGCCTATGGCTACACCTTC.

The chain carries TRBV7-6 and TRBJ1-2; 8 bases agree with TRBD1. V shed 5 bases, J shed 11 bases, and the junction held 10 bases outside the gene matches. The CDR3 length is 13 residues. CDR1 and CDR2 from the germline V gene are SGHVS and FNYEAQ. The CDR3 loop reads CASSTADRGIYTF. CDR3 coding DNA: TGTGCCAGCAGCACAGCCGACAGGGGAATATACACCTTC.

This clonotype was counted a few times. The chain carries TRBV11-2 and TRBJ2-2; 8 bases agree with TRBD2. The V and J ends lost 5 bases and 7 bases, in that order; junction bases with no gene match: 9. Germline loops: CDR1 SGHAT, CDR2 FQNNGV. The CDR3 sequence is 15 residues long. For the CDR3, the DNA is TGTGCCAGCAGCCGCCCCGGGACTAGGCGCGGGGAGCTGTTTTTT. Translating gives CASSRPGTRRGELFF.

This clonotype was counted a few times. The V gene is TRBV7-2, the J gene TRBJ2-2; D is undetermined. CDR1 and CDR2 (germline): SGHTA, FQGNSA. This CDR3 is built from 12 residues. V was trimmed by 3 bases and J by 7 bases, leaving 6 bases between them. The CDR3, as DNA: TGTGCCAGCAGCTTTTCGGTCGGGGAGCTGTTTTTT. Translation gives CASSFSVGELFF. The whole variable domain, remainder taken from reference TRBV7-2 and TRBJ2-2, is GAGVSQSPSNKVTEKGKDVELRCDPISGHTALYWYRQSLGQGLEFLIYFQGNSAPDKSGLPSDRFSAERTGGSVSTLTIQRTQQEDSAVYLCASSFSVGELFFGEGSRLTVL.

CDR3 coding DNA: TGTGCCAGCAGCCGGATTAGGTGGGCAGAACCTAACACTGAAGCTTTCTTT. Protein: CASSRIRWAEPNTEAFF. The chain uses TRBV11-2 and TRBJ1-1, with D unclear. V lost 5 bases and J 2 bases, leaving 21 bases between the germline ends. Germline V gives CDR1 SGHAT, CDR2 FQNNGV. This CDR3 spans 17 amino acids.

There are many counts of this clonotype. The J gene is TRBJ1-5, the V gene TRBV12-3 or TRBV12-4; no firm D call. Between the trimmed V and J ends, which lost 5 bases and 7 bases, there was a span of 12 bases. The length of the CDR3 is 13 residues. The CDR3 DNA reads TGTGCCAGCAGTCCCCTCCCGGGGCAGCCCCAGCATTTT. As protein: CASSPLPGQPQHF.

This chain links TRBV25-1 with TRBJ2-1, with TRBD2 matching over 15 bases. The CDR3 runs 17 residues. J was trimmed by 5 bases and V by 6 bases; bases with no gene match: 8. CDR1 and CDR2 (germline): MGHDK, SYGVNS. CDR3 nucleotide sequence: TGTGCCAGCAGACCTTGGACTAGCGGGAGGGTCGACAATGAGCAGTTCTTC. Its translation is CASRPWTSGRVDNEQFF.

This chain connects TRBV11-2 to TRBJ2-7; D is ambiguous. The CDR3 has 14 amino acids. V lost 7 bases and J 4 bases, leaving 17 bases between the germline ends. In germline, CDR1 is SGHAT, CDR2 FQNNGV. CDR3 nucleotide sequence: TGTGCCAGCACACCCTCTTTCGGTTTGTACGAGCAGTACTTC. Its translation: CASTPSFGLYEQYF.